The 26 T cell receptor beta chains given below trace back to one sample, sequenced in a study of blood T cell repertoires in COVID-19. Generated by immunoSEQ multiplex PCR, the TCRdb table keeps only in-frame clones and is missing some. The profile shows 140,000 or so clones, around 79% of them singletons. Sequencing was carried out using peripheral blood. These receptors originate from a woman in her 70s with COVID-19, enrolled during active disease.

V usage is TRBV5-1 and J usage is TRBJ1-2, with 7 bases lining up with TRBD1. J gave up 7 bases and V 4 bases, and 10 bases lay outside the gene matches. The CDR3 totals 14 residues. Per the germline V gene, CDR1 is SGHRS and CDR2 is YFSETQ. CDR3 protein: CASSGGQVASGYTF. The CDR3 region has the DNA TGCGCCAGCAGCGGAGGACAGGTTGCGTCTGGCTACACCTTC.

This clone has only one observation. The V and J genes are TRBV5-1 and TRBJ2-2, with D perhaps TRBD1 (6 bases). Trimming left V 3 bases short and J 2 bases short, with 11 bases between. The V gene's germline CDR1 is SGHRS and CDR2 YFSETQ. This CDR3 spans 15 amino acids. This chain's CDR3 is CASSYGQPNTGELFF. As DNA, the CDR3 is TGCGCCAGCAGCTATGGACAGCCAAACACCGGGGAGCTGTTTTTT.

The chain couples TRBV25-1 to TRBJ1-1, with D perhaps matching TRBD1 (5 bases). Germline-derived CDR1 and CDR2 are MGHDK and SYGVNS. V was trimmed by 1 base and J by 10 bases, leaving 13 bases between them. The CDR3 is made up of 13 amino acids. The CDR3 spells CASSEWGLQGAFF. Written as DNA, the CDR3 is TGTGCCAGCAGTGAATGGGGACTCCAAGGAGCTTTCTTT. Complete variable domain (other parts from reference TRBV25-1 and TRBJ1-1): EADIYQTPRYLVIGTGKKITLECSQTMGHDKMYWYQQDPGMELHLIHYSYGVNSTEKGDLSSESTVSRIRTEHFPLTLESARPSHTSQYLCASSEWGLQGAFFGQGTRLTVV.

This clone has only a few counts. As DNA, the CDR3 is TGTGCCAGCTCACCAACGGGACAGACGTTTCAGCCCCAGCATTTT. Its protein product is CASSPTGQTFQPQHF. The chain recombines TRBV18 with TRBJ1-5; 7 bases line up with TRBD1. V trimming: 2 bases; J trimming: 6 bases; junction bases outside the gene matches: 7. This CDR3 has 15 residues. The germline CDR1 and CDR2 sequences are KGHSH and LQKENI.

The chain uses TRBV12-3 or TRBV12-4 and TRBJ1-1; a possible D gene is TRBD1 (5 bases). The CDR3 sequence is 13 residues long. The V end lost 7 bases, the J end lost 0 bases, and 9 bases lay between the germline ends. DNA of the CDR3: TGTGCCAGCAAAAGGGGTCTGAACACTGAAGCTTTCTTT. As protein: CASKRGLNTEAFF.

This CDR3 is CAISDNPQVPLSYEQYF. The CDR3 region has the DNA TGTGCCATCAGTGATAATCCCCAGGTCCCTCTGAGCTACGAGCAGTACTTC. V is TRBV10-3 and J is TRBJ2-7, with D unresolved. The germline gives CDR1 ENHRY, CDR2 SYGVKD. This CDR3 region has 17 residues. Trimming took 3 bases from V and 3 from J, leaving 21 bases between them.

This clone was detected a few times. CDR3 DNA sequence: TGTGCCAGCAGTGAAGGGAGTAGTAGGTCCTACAATGAGCAGTTCTTC. Amino acids: CASSEGSSRSYNEQFF. The chain has TRBV25-1 and TRBJ2-1; possible D gene TRBD2, 5 bases. The germline V and J ends were trimmed by 2 bases and 1 base, with 12 bases remaining between them. The CDR3 is 16 amino acids. Per germline, CDR1 MGHDK and CDR2 SYGVNS. Variable domain in full (rest from reference TRBV25-1 and TRBJ2-1): EADIYQTPRYLVIGTGKKITLECSQTMGHDKMYWYQQDPGMELHLIHYSYGVNSTEKGDLSSESTVSRIRTEHFPLTLESARPSHTSQYLCASSEGSSRSYNEQFFGPGTRLTVL.

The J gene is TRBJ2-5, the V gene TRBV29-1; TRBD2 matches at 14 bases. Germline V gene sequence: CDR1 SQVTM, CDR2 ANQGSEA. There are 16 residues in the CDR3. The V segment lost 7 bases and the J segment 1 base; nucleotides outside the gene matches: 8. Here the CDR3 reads CSGRGLAGGPQETQYF. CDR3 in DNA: TGCAGCGGACGCGGACTAGCGGGGGGCCCCCAAGAGACCCAGTACTTC.

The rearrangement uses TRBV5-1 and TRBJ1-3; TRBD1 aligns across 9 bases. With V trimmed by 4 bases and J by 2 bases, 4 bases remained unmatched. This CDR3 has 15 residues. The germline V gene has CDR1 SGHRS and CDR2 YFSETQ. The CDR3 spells CASSGGTGTGNTIYF. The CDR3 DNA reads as TGCGCCAGCAGCGGGGGGACAGGGACTGGAAACACCATATATTTT. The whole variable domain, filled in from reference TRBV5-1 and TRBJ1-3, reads KAGVTQTPRYLIKTRGQQVTLSCSPISGHRSVSWYQQTPGQGLQFLFEYFSETQRNKGNFPGRFSGRQFSNSRSEMNVSTLELGDSALYLCASSGGTGTGNTIYFGEGSWLTVV.

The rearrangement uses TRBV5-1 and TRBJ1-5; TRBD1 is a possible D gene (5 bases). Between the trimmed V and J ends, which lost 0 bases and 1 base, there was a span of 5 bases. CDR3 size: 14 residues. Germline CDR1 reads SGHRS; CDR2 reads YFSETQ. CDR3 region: CASSLEGSNQPQHF. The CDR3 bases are TGCGCCAGCAGCTTGGAGGGGAGCAATCAGCCCCAGCATTTT.

The CDR3 loop is CASSQGQGNSPLHF. The CDR3 nucleotides are TGTGCCAGCAGCCAGGGACAGGGAAATTCACCCCTCCACTTT. The genes are TRBV3-1 (or the pseudogene TRBV3-2) and TRBJ1-6; 9 nucleotides agree with TRBD1. CDR1 is LGHDT and CDR2 is YNNKEL in the germline V gene (reference sequence). The length of the CDR3 is 14 residues. V lost 3 bases and J lost 7; bases outside the gene matches: 1.

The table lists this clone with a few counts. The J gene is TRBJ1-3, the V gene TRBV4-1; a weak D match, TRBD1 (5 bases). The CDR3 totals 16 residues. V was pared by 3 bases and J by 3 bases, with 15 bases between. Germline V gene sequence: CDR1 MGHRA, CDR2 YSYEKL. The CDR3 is CASSQELRGLGNTIYF. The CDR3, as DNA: TGCGCCAGCAGCCAGGAGCTGAGGGGACTTGGAAACACCATATATTTT.

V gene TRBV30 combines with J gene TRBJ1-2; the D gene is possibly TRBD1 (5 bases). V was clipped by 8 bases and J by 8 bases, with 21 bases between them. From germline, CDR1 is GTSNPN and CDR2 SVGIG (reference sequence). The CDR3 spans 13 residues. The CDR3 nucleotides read TGTGCCGTAAGACAGAGCCCGGGTAGGGGCTACACCTTC. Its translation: CAVRQSPGRGYTF.

The CDR3 loop reads CASSPVSGRVYGYTF. The CDR3 bases are TGTGCCAGCAGCCCCGTCTCTGGGAGAGTCTATGGCTACACCTTC. The chain carries TRBV6-5 and TRBJ1-2; D remains unclear. Trimming stripped 6 bases from V and 4 bases from J, with 18 bases between. CDR1 and CDR2 (germline): MNHEY, SVGAGI. CDR3 length equals 15 residues.

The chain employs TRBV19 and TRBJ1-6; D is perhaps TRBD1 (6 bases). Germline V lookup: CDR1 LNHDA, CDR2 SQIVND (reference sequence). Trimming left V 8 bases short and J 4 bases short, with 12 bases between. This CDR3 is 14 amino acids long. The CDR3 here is CASGGAVYNSPLHF. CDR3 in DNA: TGTGCCAGTGGGGGGGCGGTGTATAATTCACCCCTCCACTTT.

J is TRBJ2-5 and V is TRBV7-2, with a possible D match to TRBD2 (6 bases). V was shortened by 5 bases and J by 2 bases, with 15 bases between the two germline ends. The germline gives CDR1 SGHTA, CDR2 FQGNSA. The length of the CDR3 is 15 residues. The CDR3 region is CASSLGGALQETQYF. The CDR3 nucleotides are TGTGCCAGCAGCCTCGGAGGGGCGCTACAAGAGACCCAGTACTTC. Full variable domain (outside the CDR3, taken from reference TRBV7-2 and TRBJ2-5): GAGVSQSPSNKVTEKGKDVELRCDPISGHTALYWYRQSLGQGLEFLIYFQGNSAPDKSGLPSDRFSAERTGGSVSTLTIQRTQQEDSAVYLCASSLGGALQETQYFGPGTRLLVL.

As DNA, the CDR3 is TGTGCCAGCAGCTTGGACTTTAATGAAAAACTGTTTTTT. Encoded protein: CASSLDFNEKLFF. This chain joins TRBV5-4 and TRBJ1-4; D call uncertain. The V gene lost 0 bases and the J gene lost 4 bases, with 4 bases spanning the gap. The CDR3 is made up of 13 amino acids. From germline, CDR1 is SGHNT and CDR2 YYREEE (reference sequence). The entire variable domain, with the rest obtained from reference TRBV5-4 and TRBJ1-4, is as follows: ETGVTQSPTHLIKTRGQQVTLRCSSQSGHNTVSWYQQALGQGPQFIFQYYREEENGRGNFPPRFSGLQFPNYSSELNVNALELDDSALYLCASSLDFNEKLFFGSGTQLSVL.

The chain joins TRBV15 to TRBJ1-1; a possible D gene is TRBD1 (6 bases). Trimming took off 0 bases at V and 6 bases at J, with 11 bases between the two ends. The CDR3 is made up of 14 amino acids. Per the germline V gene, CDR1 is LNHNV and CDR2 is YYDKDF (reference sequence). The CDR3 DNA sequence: TGTGCCACCAGCAGAGAAACAGGGAAGTCTGAAGCTTTCTTT. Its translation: CATSRETGKSEAFF.

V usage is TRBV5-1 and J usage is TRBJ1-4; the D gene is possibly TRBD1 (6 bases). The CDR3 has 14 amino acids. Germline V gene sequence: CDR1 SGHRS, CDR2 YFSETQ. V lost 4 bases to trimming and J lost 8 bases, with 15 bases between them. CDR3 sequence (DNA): TGCGCCAGCAGCCCACGAGGGGGTGGAGAAAAACTGTTTTTT. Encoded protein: CASSPRGGGEKLFF.

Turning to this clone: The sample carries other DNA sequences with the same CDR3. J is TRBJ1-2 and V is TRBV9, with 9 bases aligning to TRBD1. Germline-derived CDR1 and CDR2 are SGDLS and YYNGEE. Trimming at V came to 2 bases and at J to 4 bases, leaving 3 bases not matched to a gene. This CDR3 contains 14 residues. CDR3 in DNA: TGTGCCAGCAGCGTCGGGACAGGGCCCTATGGCTACACCTTC. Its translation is CASSVGTGPYGYTF.

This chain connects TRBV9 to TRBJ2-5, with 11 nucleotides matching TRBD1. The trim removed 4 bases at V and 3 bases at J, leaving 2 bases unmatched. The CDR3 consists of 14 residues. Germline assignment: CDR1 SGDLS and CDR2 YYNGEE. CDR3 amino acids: CASSRDRGKETQYF. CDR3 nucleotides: TGTGCCAGCAGCCGGGACAGGGGGAAAGAGACCCAGTACTTC.

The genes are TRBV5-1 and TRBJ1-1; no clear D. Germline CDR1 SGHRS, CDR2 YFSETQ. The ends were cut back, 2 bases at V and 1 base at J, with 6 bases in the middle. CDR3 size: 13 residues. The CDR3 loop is CASSFDTNTEAFF. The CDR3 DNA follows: TGCGCCAGCAGCTTTGACACGAACACTGAAGCTTTCTTT.

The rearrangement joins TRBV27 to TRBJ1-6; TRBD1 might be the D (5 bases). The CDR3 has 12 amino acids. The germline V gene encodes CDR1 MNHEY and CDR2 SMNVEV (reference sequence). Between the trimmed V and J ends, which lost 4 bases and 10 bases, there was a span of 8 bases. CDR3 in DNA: TGTGCCAGCAGTTGGGGGGGATCACCCCTCCACTTT. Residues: CASSWGGSPLHF.

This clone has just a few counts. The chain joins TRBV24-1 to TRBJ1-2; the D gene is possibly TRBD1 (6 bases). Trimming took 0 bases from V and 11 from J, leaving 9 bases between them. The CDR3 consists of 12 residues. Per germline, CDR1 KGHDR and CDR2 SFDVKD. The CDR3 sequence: CATSDLHRGYTF. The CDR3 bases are TGTGCCACCAGTGATTTGCATAGGGGGTACACCTTC.

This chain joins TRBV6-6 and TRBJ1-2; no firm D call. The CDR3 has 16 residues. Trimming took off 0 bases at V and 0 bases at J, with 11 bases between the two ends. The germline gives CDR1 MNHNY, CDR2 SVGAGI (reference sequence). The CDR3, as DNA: TGTGCCAGCAGTTACTCGTCCGGGAGAGCTAACTATGGCTACACCTTC. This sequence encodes CASSYSSGRANYGYTF.

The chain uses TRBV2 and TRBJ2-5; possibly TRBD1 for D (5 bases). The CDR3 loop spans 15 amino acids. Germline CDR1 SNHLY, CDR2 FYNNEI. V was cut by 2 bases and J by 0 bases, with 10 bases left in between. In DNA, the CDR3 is TGTGCCAGCAGTGAACTAGGGGCAAACCAAGAGACCCAGTACTTC. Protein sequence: CASSELGANQETQYF.